The T cell receptor beta chain under discussion was sequenced for a study of cytomegalovirus exposure and HLA in healthy donors. The PCR employed 60 Vbeta primers together with 13 Jbeta primers. The method was immunoSEQ multiplex PCR; TCRdb's version includes in-frame clones alone and lacks a portion of them. The sample carries some 250,000 clones, 82% recorded once. Sequenced sample: PBMCs. The receptor's source is a middle-aged woman in good health and CMV-seropositive.

CDR3 nucleotides: TGCGCCAGCGGGGGGGCGGGAGGGCCCTACGAGCAGTACTTC. Its translation is CASGGAGGPYEQYF. The chain couples TRBV10-1 to TRBJ2-7; 9 positions agree with TRBD2. CDR1 and CDR2 from the germline V gene are WNHNN and SYGVQD (reference sequence). V shed 8 bases, J shed 2 bases, and the junction held 7 bases outside the gene matches. CDR3 length: 14 amino acids.